The 8 T cell receptor beta chains given below trace back to one sample, sequenced in a study of OX40 agonist ivuxolimab in advanced cancers. Assay used: immunoSEQ multiplex PCR; TCRdb lists only in-frame clones, some missing. In the table there are tens of thousands of clones, roughly 92% of which are singletons. This material consisted of CD4+ or CD8+ T cells sorted from blood, taken in a trial of the OX40 agonist ivuxolimab. The receptor source for this set is an adult with an advanced solid tumor such as melanoma, head and neck, liver or kidney cancer.

This chain links TRBV6-5 with TRBJ2-7, with TRBD1 identical over 8 bases. Germline CDR1 and CDR2: MNHEY and SVGAGI. The junction had 8 bases not matched to a gene; V was cut back by 1 base and J by 6 bases. The CDR3 extends over 15 amino acids. CDR3 nucleotide sequence: TGTGCCAGCAGTTACTGGACAGGGAAGGCCAGCGAGCAGTACTTC. The encoded protein is CASSYWTGKASEQYF.

The chain has TRBV5-4 and TRBJ1-1, with D hard to call. The CDR3 has 13 amino acids. Germline V gene lookup returns CDR1 SGHNT and CDR2 YYREEE (reference sequence). V was clipped by 1 base and J by 0 bases, with 4 bases between them. This CDR3 reads CASSLRVNTEAFF. The DNA for the CDR3 is TGTGCCAGCAGCTTGCGGGTGAACACTGAAGCTTTCTTT.

This chain uses TRBV6-5 with TRBJ1-4; tentatively, D is TRBD1 (6 bases). CDR3 length: 14 residues. Germline CDR1 and CDR2: MNHEY and SVGAGI. V lost 0 bases, J lost 8 bases, and 10 bases lay in between. The CDR3 DNA reads as TGTGCCAGCAGTTACTCGGCAGGGGACGAAAAACTGTTTTTT. It translates to CASSYSAGDEKLFF.

The sample holds one count of this clone. V and J are TRBV18 and TRBJ1-3; D might be TRBD1 (5 bases). CDR3 length: 15 residues. The germline gives CDR1 KGHSH, CDR2 LQKENI. Trimming stripped 3 bases from V and 0 bases from J, with 9 bases between. The CDR3 nucleotides are TGTGCCAGCTCACCCACAGGACTCTCTGGAAACACCATATATTTT. Its protein product is CASSPTGLSGNTIYF.

The chain recombines TRBV19 with TRBJ1-5, with D possibly being TRBD1 (6 bases). This CDR3 spans 14 amino acids. V lost 3 bases to trimming and J lost 5 bases, with 11 bases between them. Germline assignment: CDR1 LNHDA and CDR2 SQIVND (reference sequence). The CDR3 spells CASSIWGAHQPQHF. CDR3 nucleotides: TGTGCCAGTAGTATCTGGGGGGCGCATCAGCCCCAGCATTTT.

The CDR3 sequence: CASSPGTSGNYEQFF. CDR3 nucleotides: TGTGCCAGCAGCCCCGGGACTAGCGGGAATTATGAGCAGTTCTTC. The J gene is TRBJ2-1, the V gene TRBV7-7, with TRBD2 identical over 13 bases. Germline V gene lookup returns CDR1 SSHAT and CDR2 FNYEAQ (reference sequence). The ends lost 5 bases at V and 8 bases at J; junction bases unmatched: 6. CDR3 length: 15 amino acids.

The CDR3 region is CSVETQTNYGYTF. As DNA, the CDR3 is TGCAGCGTTGAAACACAGACCAACTATGGCTACACCTTC. This rearrangement joins TRBV29-1 to TRBJ1-2; D unresolved. This CDR3 is built from 13 residues. Germline loops: CDR1 SQVTM, CDR2 ANQGSEA. V gave up 2 bases and J gave up 2 bases, with 9 bases separating them.

The chain recombines TRBV27 with TRBJ2-3, with D possibly matching TRBD2 (5 bases). This CDR3 has 16 amino acids. V gave up 5 bases and J gave up 6 bases, with 21 bases separating them. The germline CDR1 and CDR2 sequences are MNHEY and SMNVEV (reference sequence). The CDR3 loop is CASSLVTIGRVDTQYF. DNA of the CDR3: TGTGCCAGCAGTCTCGTGACTATCGGAAGGGTGGATACGCAGTATTTT.